This T cell receptor (beta chain) comes out of a study of cytomegalovirus exposure and HLA in healthy donors. Study-wide results and caveats: The classifier was said to identify cytomegalovirus status with high specificity and sensitivity. 164 TCR beta chains were listed as cytomegalovirus-associated. TCR beta V- and J-gene trimming was later associated with a missense DCLRE1C variant. The authors later found TCR association rates varying by HLA locus, with DRB1 most and HLA-C fewest.

Germline lookup yields CDR1 SGHVS and CDR2 FQNEAQ. J gave up 3 bases and V 5 bases, and 8 bases lay outside the gene matches. The CDR3 is 15 amino acids. About this clone itself: What it binds is unknown.

The primer mix had 60 Vbeta and 13 Jbeta primers. Repertoires were generated with immunoSEQ multiplex PCR, while TCRdb's copy carries only in-frame clones and drops some. This table lists 35,000 to 45,000 clones. Specimen: PBMCs. The receptor's source is a man aged 25-45 years in good health and CMV-seronegative. The V and J genes are TRBV7-8 and TRBJ2-7; 9 nucleotides line up with TRBD1. The CDR3 bases are TGTGCCAGCAGCCAACAGACAGGGGGGTACTACGAGCAGTACTTC. Translated, it gives CASSQQTGGYYEQYF. The full variable domain, its missing parts supplied by reference TRBV7-8 and TRBJ2-7, is GAGVSQSPRYKVAKRGQDVALRCDPISGHVSLFWYQQALGQGPEFLTYFQNEAQLDKSGLPSDRFFAERPEGSVSTLKIQRTQQEDSAVYLCASSQQTGGYYEQYFGPGTRLTVT.